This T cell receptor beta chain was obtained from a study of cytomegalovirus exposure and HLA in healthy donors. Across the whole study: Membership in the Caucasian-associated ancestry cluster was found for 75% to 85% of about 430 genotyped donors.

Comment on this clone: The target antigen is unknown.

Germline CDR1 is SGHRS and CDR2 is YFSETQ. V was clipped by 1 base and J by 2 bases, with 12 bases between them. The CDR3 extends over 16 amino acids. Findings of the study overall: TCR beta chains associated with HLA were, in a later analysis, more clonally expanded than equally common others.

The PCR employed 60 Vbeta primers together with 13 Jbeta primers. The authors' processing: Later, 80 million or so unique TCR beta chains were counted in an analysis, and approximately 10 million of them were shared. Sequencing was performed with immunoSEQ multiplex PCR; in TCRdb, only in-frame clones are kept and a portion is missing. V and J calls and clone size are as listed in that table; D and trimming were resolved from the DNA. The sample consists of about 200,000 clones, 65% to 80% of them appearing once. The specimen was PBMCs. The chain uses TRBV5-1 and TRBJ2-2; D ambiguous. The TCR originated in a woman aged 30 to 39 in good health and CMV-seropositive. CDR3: CASSLRPTINTGELFF. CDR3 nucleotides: TGCGCCAGCAGCTTGCGGCCGACAATCAACACCGGGGAGCTGTTTTTT. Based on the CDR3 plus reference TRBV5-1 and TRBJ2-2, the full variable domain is KAGVTQTPRYLIKTRGQQVTLSCSPISGHRSVSWYQQTPGQGLQFLFEYFSETQRNKGNFPGRFSGRQFSNSRSEMNVSTLELGDSALYLCASSLRPTINTGELFFGEGSRLTVL.